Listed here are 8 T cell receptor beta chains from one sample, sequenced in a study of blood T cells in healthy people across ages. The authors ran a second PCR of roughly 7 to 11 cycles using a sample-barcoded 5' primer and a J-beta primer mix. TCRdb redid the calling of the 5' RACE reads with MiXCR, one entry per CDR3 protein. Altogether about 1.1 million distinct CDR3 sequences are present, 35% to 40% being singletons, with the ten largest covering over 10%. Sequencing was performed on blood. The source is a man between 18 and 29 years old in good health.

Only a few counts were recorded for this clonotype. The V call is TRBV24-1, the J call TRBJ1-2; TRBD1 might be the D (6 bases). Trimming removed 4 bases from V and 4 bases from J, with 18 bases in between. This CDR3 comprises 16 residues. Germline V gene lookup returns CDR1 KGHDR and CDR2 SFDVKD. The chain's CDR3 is CATSDLVTGPCYGYTF. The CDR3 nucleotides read TGTGCCACCAGTGACCTCGTAACAGGGCCCTGCTATGGCTACACCTTC.

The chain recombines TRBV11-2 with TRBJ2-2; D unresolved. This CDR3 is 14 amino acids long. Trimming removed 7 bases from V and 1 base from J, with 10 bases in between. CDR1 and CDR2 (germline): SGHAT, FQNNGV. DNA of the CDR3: TGTGCCAGCACCCCTAATTTGAACACCGGGGAGCTGTTTTTT. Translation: CASTPNLNTGELFF.

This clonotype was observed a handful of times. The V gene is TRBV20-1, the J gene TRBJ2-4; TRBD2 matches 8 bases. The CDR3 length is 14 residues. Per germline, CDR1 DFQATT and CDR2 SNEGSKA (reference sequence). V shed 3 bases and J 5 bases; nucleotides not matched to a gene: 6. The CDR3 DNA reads TGCAGTGCTAGTTTTAGCGGGGTACAAAACATTCAGTACTTC. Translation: CSASFSGVQNIQYF.

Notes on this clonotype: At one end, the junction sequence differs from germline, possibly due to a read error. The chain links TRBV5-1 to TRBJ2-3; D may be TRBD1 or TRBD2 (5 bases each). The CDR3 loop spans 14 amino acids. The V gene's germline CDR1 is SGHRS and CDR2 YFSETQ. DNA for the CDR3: TGCGCCAGCAGCTCCCGGGACGCCACAGATGCGCAGTATTTT. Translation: CASSSRDATDAQYF.

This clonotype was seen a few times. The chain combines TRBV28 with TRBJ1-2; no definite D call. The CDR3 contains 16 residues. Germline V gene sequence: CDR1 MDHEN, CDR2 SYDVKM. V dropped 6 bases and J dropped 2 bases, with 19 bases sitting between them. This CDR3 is CASRVGGPHLNYGYTF. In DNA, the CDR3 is TGTGCCAGCAGGGTGGGCGGACCCCACTTGAACTATGGCTACACCTTC.

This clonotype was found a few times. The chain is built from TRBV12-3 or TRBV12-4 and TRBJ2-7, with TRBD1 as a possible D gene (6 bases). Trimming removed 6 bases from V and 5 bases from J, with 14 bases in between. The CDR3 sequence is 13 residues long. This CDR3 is CASSTTGLHEQYF. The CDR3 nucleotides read TGTGCCAGCAGCACCACAGGGCTCCACGAGCAGTACTTC.

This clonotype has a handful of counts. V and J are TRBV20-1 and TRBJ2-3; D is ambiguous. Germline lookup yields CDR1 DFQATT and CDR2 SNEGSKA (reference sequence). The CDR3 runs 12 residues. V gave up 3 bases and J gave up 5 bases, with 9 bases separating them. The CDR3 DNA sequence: TGCAGTGCTAGTGGCGGATTAGATACGCAGTATTTT. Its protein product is CSASGGLDTQYF.

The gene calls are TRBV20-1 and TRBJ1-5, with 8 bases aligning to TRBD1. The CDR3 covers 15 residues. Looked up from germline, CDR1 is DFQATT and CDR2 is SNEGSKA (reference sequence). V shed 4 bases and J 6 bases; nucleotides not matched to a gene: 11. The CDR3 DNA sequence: TGCAGTGCTACCCGACAAACAGGGGGTGGTCAGCCCCAGCATTTT. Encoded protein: CSATRQTGGGQPQHF.